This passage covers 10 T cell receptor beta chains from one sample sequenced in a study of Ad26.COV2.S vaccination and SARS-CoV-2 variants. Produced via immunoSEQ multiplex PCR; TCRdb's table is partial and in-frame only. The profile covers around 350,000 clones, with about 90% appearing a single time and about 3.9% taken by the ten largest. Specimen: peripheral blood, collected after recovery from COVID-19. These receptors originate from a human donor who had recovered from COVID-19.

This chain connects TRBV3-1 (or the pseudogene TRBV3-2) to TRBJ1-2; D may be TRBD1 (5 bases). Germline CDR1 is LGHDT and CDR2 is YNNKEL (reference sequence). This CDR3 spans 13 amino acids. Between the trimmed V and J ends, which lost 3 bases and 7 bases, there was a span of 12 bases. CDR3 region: CASSQGPNSGYTF. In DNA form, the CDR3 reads TGTGCCAGCAGCCAGGGGCCCAACAGTGGCTACACCTTC.

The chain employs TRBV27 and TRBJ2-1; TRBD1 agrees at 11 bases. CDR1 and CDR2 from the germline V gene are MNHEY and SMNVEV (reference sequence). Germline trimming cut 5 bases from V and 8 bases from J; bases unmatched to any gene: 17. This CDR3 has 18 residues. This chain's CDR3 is CASSTFWRTGGPVDEQFF. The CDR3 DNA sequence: TGTGCCAGCAGTACCTTCTGGAGGACAGGGGGCCCTGTGGATGAGCAGTTCTTC.

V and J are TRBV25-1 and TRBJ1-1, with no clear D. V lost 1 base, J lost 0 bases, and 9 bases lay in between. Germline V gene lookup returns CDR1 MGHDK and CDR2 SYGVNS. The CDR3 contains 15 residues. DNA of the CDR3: TGTGCCAGCAGTGAATTGGCATCGGTGAACACTGAAGCTTTCTTT. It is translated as CASSELASVNTEAFF.

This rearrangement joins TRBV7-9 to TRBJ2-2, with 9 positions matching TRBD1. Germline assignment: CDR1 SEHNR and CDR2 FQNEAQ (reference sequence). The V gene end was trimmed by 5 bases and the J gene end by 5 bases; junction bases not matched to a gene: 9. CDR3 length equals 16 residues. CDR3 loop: CASSRNPGQGTGELFF. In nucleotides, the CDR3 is TGTGCCAGCAGCCGAAACCCGGGACAGGGAACCGGGGAGCTGTTTTTT. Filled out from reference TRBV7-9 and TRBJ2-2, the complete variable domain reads DTGVSQNPRHKITKRGQNVTFRCDPISEHNRLYWYRQTLGQGPEFLTYFQNEAQLEKSRLLSDRFSAERPKGSFSTLEIQRTEQGDSAMYLCASSRNPGQGTGELFFGEGSRLTVL.

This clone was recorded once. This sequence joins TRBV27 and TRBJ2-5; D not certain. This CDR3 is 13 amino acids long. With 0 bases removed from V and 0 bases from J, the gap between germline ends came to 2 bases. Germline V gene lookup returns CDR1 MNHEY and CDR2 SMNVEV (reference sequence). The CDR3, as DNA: TGTGCCAGCAGTTTATCCCACCAAGAGACCCAGTACTTC. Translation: CASSLSHQETQYF.

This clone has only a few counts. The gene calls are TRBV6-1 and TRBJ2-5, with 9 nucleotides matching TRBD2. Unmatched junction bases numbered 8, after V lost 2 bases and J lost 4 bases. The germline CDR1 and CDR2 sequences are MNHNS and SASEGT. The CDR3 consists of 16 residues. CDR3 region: CASSENVSGGRETQYF. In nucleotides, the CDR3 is TGTGCCAGCAGTGAAAACGTTAGCGGGGGACGAGAGACCCAGTACTTC.

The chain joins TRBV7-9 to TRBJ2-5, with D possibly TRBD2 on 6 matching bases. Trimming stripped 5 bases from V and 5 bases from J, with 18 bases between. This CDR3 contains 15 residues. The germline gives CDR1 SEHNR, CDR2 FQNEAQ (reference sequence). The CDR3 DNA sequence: TGTGCCAGCAGCCCAAGATGGGGGACTGGCGAGACCCAGTACTTC. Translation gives CASSPRWGTGETQYF. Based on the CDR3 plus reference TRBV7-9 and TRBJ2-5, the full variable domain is DTGVSQNPRHKITKRGQNVTFRCDPISEHNRLYWYRQTLGQGPEFLTYFQNEAQLEKSRLLSDRFSAERPKGSFSTLEIQRTEQGDSAMYLCASSPRWGTGETQYFGPGTRLLVL.

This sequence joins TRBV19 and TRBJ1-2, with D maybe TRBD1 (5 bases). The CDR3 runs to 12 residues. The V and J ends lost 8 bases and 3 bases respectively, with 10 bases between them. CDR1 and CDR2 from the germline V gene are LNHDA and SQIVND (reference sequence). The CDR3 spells CASARAYYGYTF. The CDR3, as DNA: TGTGCCAGTGCCAGGGCTTACTATGGCTACACCTTC.

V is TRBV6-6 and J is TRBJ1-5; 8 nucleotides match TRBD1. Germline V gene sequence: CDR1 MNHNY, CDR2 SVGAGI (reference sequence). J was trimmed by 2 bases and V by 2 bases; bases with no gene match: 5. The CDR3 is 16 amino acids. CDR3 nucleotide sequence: TGTGCCAGCAGTTACCGCGGACAGGGAGGCAATCAGCCCCAGCATTTT. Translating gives CASSYRGQGGNQPQHF.

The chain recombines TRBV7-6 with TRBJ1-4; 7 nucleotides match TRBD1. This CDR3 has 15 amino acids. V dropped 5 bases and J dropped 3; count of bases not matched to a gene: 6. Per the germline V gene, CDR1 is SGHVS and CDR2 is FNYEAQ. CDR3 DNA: TGTGCCAGCAGCATCCCCGGGACAGCTAATGAAAAACTGTTTTTT. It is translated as CASSIPGTANEKLFF.